The entry that follows covers one TCR beta chain sequence. Its antigen is currently unknown. CDR3 size: 19 residues. These data are taken from a study of T cells in localized non-small cell lung cancer. TCRdb's copy holds only in-frame clones and misses some; the assay was immunoSEQ multiplex PCR. The sample contains some 10,000 clones, 70% to 90% of which appear only once. Study observations and caveats: Longer overall survival associated with higher blood T cell density; shorter survival with higher adjacent-lung clonality. Clonality peaked in uninvolved adjacent lung rather than tumor. Because only a single region of the tumor was sequenced, heterogeneity remains possible.

The chain combines TRBV21-1 with TRBJ1-5. TRBV21-1 is termed a pseudogene. The TCR comes from a male donor aged 60 or over with stage III lung adenocarcinoma. The sequencing used peripheral blood, collected before any cancer treatment. The CDR3 DNA follows: TGTGCCAGCAGCAAAGGGAGGGGCGAATGGAGGGATGGCGATCAGCCCCAGCATTTT. This encodes CASSKGRGEWRDGDQPQHF.